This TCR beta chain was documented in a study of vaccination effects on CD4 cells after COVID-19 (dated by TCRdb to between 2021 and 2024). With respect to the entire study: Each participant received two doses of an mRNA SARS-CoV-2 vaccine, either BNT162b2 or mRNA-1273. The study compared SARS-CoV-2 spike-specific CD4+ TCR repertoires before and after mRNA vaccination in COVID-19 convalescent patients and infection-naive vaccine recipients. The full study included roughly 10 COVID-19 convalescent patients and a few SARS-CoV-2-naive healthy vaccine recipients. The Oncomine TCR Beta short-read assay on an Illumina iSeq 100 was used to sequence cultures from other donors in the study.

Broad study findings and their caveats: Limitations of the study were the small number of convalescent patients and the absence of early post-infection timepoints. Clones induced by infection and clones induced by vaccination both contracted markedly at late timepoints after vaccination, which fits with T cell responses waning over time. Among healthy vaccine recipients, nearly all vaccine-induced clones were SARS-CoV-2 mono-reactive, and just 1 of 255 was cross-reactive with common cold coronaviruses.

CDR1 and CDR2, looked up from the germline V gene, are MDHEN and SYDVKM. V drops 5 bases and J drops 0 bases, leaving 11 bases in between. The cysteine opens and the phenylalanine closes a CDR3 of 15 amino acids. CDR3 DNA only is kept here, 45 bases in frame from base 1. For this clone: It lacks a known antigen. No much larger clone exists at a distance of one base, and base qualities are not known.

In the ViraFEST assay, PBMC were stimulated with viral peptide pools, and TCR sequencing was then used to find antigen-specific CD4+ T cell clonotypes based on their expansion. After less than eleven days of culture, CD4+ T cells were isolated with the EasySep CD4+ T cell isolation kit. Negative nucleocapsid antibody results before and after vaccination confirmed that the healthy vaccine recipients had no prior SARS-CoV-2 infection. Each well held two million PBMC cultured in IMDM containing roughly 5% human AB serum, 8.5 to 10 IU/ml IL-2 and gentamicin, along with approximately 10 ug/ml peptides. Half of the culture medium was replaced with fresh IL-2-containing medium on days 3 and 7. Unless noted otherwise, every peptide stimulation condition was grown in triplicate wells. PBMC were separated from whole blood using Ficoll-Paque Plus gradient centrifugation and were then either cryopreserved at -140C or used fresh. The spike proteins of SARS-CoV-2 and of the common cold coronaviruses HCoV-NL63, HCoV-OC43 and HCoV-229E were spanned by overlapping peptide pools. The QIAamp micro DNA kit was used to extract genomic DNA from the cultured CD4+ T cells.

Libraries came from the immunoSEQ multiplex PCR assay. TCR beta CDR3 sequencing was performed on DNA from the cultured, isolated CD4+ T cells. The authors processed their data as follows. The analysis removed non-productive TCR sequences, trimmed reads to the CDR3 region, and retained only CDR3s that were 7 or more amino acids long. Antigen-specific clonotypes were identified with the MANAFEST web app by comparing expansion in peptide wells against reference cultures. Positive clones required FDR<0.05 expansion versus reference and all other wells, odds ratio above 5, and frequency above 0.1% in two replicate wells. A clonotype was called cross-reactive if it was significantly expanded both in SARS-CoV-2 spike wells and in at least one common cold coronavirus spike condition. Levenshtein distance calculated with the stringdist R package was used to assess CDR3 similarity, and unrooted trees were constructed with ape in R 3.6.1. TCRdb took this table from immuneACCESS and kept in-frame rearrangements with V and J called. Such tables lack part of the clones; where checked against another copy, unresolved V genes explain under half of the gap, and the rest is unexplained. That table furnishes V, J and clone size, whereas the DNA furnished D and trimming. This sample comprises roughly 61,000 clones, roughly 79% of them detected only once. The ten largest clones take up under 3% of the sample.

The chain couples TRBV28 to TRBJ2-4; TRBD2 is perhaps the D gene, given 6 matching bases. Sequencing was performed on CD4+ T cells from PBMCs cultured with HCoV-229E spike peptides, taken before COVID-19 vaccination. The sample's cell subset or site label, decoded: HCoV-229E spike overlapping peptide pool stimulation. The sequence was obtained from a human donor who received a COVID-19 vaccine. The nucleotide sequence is TGTGCCAGCAGTCCCCCGGGACTAGCCAAAAACATTCAGTACTTC. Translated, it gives CASSPPGLAKNIQYF.